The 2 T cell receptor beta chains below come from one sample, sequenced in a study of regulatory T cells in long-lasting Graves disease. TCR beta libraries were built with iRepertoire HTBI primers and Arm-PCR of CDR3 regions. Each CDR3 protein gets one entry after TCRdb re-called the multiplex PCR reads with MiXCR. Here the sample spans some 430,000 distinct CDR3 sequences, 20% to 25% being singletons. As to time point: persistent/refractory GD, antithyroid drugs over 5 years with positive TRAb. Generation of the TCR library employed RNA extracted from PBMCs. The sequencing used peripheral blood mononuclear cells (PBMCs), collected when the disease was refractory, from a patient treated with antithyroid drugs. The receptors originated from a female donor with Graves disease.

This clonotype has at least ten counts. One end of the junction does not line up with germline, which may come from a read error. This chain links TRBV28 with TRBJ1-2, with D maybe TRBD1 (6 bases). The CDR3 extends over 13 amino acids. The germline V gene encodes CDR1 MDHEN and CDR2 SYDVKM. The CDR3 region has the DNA TGTGCCACCACAGGGAGGGAGGACTATGACTACACCTTC. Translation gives CATTGREDYDYTF.

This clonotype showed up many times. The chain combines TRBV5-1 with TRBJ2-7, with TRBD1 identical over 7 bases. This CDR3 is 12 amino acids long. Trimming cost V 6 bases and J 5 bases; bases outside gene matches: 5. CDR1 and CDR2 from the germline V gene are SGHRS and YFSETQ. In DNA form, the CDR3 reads TGCGCCAGCACTGACAGGGAGAACGAGCAGTACTTC. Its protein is CASTDRENEQYF.